This TCR beta chain came from a study of cytomegalovirus exposure and HLA in healthy donors. Findings and limits, study-wide: In vitro work confirmed that a few CMV-associated chains recognize CMV antigens.

Turning to this clone: Its cognate antigen is unknown.

The study ran its PCR with 60 Vbeta and 13 Jbeta primers. This table comes from immunoSEQ multiplex PCR, and its TCRdb copy is limited to in-frame clones, with some not included. The table has about 150,000 clones, about 77% seen once. In germline, CDR1 is SNHLY, CDR2 FYNNEI. This CDR3 spans 14 amino acids. J was trimmed by 0 bases and V by 5 bases; bases with no gene match: 4. The sequencing input was PBMCs. This sequence was found in a woman aged 35 to 49 in good health and CMV-seronegative. The chain employs TRBV2 and TRBJ2-7; 7 bases are shared with TRBD1. CDR3 region: CASSRQGSSYEQYF. The CDR3 region has the DNA TGTGCCAGCAGTCGACAGGGAAGCTCCTACGAGCAGTACTTC.